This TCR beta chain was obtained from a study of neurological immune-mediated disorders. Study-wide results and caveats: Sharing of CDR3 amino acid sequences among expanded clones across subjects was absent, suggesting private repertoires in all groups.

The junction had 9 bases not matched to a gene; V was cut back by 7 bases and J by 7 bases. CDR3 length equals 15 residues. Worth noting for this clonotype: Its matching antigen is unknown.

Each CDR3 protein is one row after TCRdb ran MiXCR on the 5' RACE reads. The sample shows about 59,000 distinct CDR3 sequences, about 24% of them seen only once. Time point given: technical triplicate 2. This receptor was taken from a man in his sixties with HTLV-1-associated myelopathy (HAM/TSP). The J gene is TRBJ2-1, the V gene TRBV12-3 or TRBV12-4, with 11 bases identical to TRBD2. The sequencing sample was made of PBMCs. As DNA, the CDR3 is TGTGCCAGCACCCCTAGCGGGAGGAGGGGTAATGAGCAGTTCTTC. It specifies CASTPSGRRGNEQFF.